Below, 18 T cell receptor beta chains from the same sample are listed, as sequenced in a study of PD-L1 blockade in urothelial cancer. Time point described: pretreatment peripheral blood. Method: immunoSEQ multiplex PCR; TCRdb's copy keeps in-frame clones and lacks some. The sample lists 85,000 to 95,000 clones; nearly 90% were seen once. Sequenced here: PBMCs, sampled around atezolizumab (anti-PD-L1) treatment. The source is a man between 60 and 70 years old with urothelial cancer.

This clone was found a few times. The chain combines TRBV30 with TRBJ1-1; D not certain. The CDR3 runs 13 residues. Trimming pared 2 bases from V and 2 bases from J, leaving 9 bases between. Germline V gene lookup returns CDR1 GTSNPN and CDR2 SVGIG (reference sequence). CDR3: CAWSTGANTEAFF. CDR3 DNA: TGTGCCTGGAGTACGGGAGCTAACACTGAAGCTTTCTTT.

The chain couples TRBV5-5 to TRBJ2-7; perhaps TRBD2 as D (6 bases). In germline, CDR1 is SGHKS, CDR2 YYEKEE (reference sequence). The CDR3 runs to 15 residues. V lost 6 bases, J lost 2 bases, and 18 bases lay in between. The CDR3 region has the DNA TGTGCCAGCATGGTGGGGGGTATCTCTACCTACGAGCAGTACTTC. Protein: CASMVGGISTYEQYF.

This sequence joins TRBV4-3 and TRBJ2-1; possible D gene TRBD2, 6 bases. In germline, CDR1 is LGHNA, CDR2 YSLEER. The CDR3 length is 15 residues. Trimming cost V 1 base and J 3 bases, with 10 bases left between them. CDR3 sequence: CASSQGWEVYNEQFF. CDR3 coding DNA: TGCGCCAGCAGCCAAGGGTGGGAGGTCTACAATGAGCAGTTCTTC.

The rearrangement uses TRBV5-4 and TRBJ1-3; TRBD1 might be the D (6 bases). Per the germline V gene, CDR1 is SGHNT and CDR2 is YYREEE (reference sequence). This CDR3 comprises 14 residues. V gave up 5 bases and J gave up 1 base, with 10 bases separating them. CDR3 amino acids: CASSIQGSGNTIYF. The CDR3 nucleotides read TGTGCCAGCAGTATTCAGGGGTCTGGAAACACCATATATTTT.

The chain combines TRBV15 with TRBJ2-1; 11 positions match TRBD1. CDR3 size: 16 residues. With 1 base clipped from V and 10 bases from J, the junction kept 9 bases outside the gene matches. Germline-derived CDR1 and CDR2 are LNHNV and YYDKDF (reference sequence). The CDR3 sequence is CATSRGTGGGVGEQFF. The CDR3 DNA sequence: TGTGCCACCAGCAGAGGGACAGGGGGCGGTGTTGGAGAGCAGTTCTTC. Full variable domain (remainder filled in from reference TRBV15 and TRBJ2-1): DAMVIQNPRYQVTQFGKPVTLSCSQTLNHNVMYWYQQKSSQAPKLLFHYYDKDFNNEADTPDNFQSRRPNTSFCFLDIRSPGLGDTAMYLCATSRGTGGGVGEQFFGPGTRLTVL.

This rearrangement joins TRBV7-9 to TRBJ1-2, with 7 bases lining up with TRBD1. Germline CDR1 is SEHNR and CDR2 is FQNEAQ (reference sequence). V lost 1 base and J lost 3; bases outside the gene matches: 2. The CDR3 is 14 residues long. In DNA, the CDR3 is TGTGCCAGCAGCTTAGGAGGGGGCTACTATGGCTACACCTTC. It specifies CASSLGGGYYGYTF.

V usage is TRBV18 and J usage is TRBJ2-5; a weak D match, TRBD2 (5 bases). V was shortened by 3 bases and J by 2 bases, with 16 bases between the two germline ends. The CDR3 is 16 residues long. Germline CDR1 and CDR2: KGHSH and LQKENI. CDR3 in DNA: TGTGCCAGCTCACCTCCCGAGGGCAGGTTACAAGAGACCCAGTACTTC. Translating gives CASSPPEGRLQETQYF.

V and J are TRBV28 and TRBJ2-1, with TRBD2 matching over 13 bases. CDR3 length equals 12 residues. Trimming at V came to 7 bases and at J to 13 bases, leaving 4 bases not matched to a gene. The germline V gene has CDR1 MDHEN and CDR2 SYDVKM. The CDR3 region has the DNA TGTGCCAGCAAACTAGCGGGAGGGCCCCAGTTCTTC. Translation gives CASKLAGGPQFF.

The V gene is TRBV18, the J gene TRBJ1-5; TRBD1 agrees at 7 bases. V dropped 1 base and J dropped 1; count of bases not matched to a gene: 4. This CDR3 is 16 amino acids long. Per the germline V gene, CDR1 is KGHSH and CDR2 is LQKENI. CDR3 region: CASSPQGAGSNQPQHF. The CDR3 coding sequence is TGTGCCAGCTCACCACAGGGGGCGGGGAGCAATCAGCCCCAGCATTTT.

In this sample, this clone turned up once. The chain is built from TRBV5-6 and TRBJ1-4; weak D call: TRBD1 (5 bases). The germline V and J ends were trimmed by 1 base and 4 bases, with 14 bases remaining between them. Germline V lookup: CDR1 SGHDT, CDR2 YYEEEE. CDR3 length: 16 residues. The CDR3: CASSLYGGILNEKLFF. The DNA of the CDR3 is TGTGCCAGCAGCTTGTACGGGGGGATCCTTAATGAAAAACTGTTTTTT.

The chain has TRBV9 and TRBJ1-2, with D tentatively TRBD1 (6 bases). The V end was cut by 6 bases, the J end by 3 bases, with 15 bases between. The CDR3 is made up of 14 amino acids. Germline values: CDR1 SGDLS, CDR2 YYNGEE. CDR3: CASNPGGDYYGYTF. As DNA, the CDR3 is TGTGCCAGCAATCCGGGGGGCGACTACTATGGCTACACCTTC.

This chain uses TRBV5-4 with TRBJ2-5, with D perhaps matching TRBD1 (6 bases). With 0 bases removed from V and 2 bases from J, the gap between germline ends came to 11 bases. The CDR3 totals 15 residues. Germline V gene sequence: CDR1 SGHNT, CDR2 YYREEE (reference sequence). The CDR3 is CASSLAGDGQETQYF. The CDR3 DNA sequence: TGTGCCAGCAGCTTGGCAGGGGATGGGCAAGAGACCCAGTACTTC.

This clone was observed a single time. The chain recombines TRBV29-1 with TRBJ2-5; D might be TRBD2 (5 bases). Per the germline V gene, CDR1 is SQVTM and CDR2 is ANQGSEA. V lost 8 bases to trimming and J lost 4 bases, with 17 bases between them. There are 13 residues in the CDR3. The CDR3 spells CSSGGGDSETQYF. For the CDR3, the DNA is TGCAGCTCCGGAGGCGGCGATTCAGAGACCCAGTACTTC.

The rearrangement links TRBV10-1 to TRBJ2-3; 7 bases match TRBD2. The CDR3 spans 16 residues. The germline gives CDR1 WNHNN, CDR2 SYGVQD (reference sequence). Losses at the gene ends were 6 bases for V and 2 bases for J; bases not matched to a gene: 11. The CDR3 region is CASSPWASGATDTQYF. In nucleotides, the CDR3 is TGCGCCAGCAGCCCGTGGGCTAGCGGAGCCACAGATACGCAGTATTTT.

V usage is TRBV5-4 and J usage is TRBJ2-1, with 10 nucleotides matching TRBD2. The J segment lost 4 bases and the V segment lost 5 bases, leaving 18 bases of the junction unmatched. CDR1 and CDR2 (germline): SGHNT, YYREEE (reference sequence). The CDR3 has 19 amino acids. The CDR3 nucleotides read TGTGCCAGCAGGGGGGGGTTTTCGGCTAGCGGGAGTCAATACAATGAGCAGTTCTTC. Its protein product is CASRGGFSASGSQYNEQFF.

V usage is TRBV6-1 and J usage is TRBJ2-3; a weak D match, TRBD1 (6 bases). This CDR3 is 14 amino acids long. CDR1 and CDR2 (germline): MNHNS, SASEGT. V lost 6 bases, J lost 4 bases, and 14 bases lay in between. CDR3 in DNA: TGTGCCAGCAGAGAGGGGGTCCCCCCAGATACGCAGTATTTT. Translation gives CASREGVPPDTQYF.

This rearrangement joins TRBV19 to TRBJ1-1; 7 nucleotides align to TRBD1. V lost 6 bases to trimming and J lost 2 bases; unmatched junction nucleotides: 6. Germline CDR1 LNHDA, CDR2 SQIVND (reference sequence). This CDR3 has 14 amino acids. Here the CDR3 reads CASRRPGGNTEAFF. As DNA, the CDR3 is TGTGCCAGTAGGCGGCCAGGGGGAAACACTGAAGCTTTCTTT. Based on the CDR3 plus reference TRBV19 and TRBJ1-1, the full variable domain is DGGITQSPKYLFRKEGQNVTLSCEQNLNHDAMYWYRQDPGQGLRLIYYSQIVNDFQKGDIAEGYSVSREKKESFPLTVTSAQKNPTAFYLCASRRPGGNTEAFFGQGTRLTVV.

This chain connects TRBV7-2 to TRBJ2-1; 8 bases map to TRBD2. Unmatched junction bases numbered 9, after V lost 5 bases and J lost 6 bases. This CDR3 region has 15 residues. Germline lookup yields CDR1 SGHTA and CDR2 FQGNSA. In nucleotides, the CDR3 is TGTGCCAGCAGCCCGGGACTAGGCCCTCGCAATGAGCAGTTCTTC. Its translation is CASSPGLGPRNEQFF.